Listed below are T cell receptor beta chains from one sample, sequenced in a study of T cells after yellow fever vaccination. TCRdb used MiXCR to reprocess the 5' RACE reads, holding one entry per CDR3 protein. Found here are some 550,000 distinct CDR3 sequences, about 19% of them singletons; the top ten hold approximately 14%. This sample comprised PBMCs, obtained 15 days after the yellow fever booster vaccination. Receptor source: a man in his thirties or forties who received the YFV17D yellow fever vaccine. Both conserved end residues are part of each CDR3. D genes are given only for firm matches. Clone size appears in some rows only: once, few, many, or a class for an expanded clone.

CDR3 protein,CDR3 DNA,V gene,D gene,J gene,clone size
CSVDSGTVLYEQYF,TGCAGCGTCGACTCCGGGACAGTACTTTACGAGCAGTACTTC,TRBV29-1,TRBD1,TRBJ2-7,-
CASSTGTSGQGDEQFF,TGTGCCAGCAGCACGGGGACTAGCGGGCAAGGGGATGAGCAGTTCTTC,TRBV5-5,TRBD2,TRBJ2-1,-
CSAREIGRTGAGETQYF,TGCAGTGCTAGAGAAATCGGGAGGACAGGGGCCGGGGAGACCCAGTACTTC,TRBV20-1,TRBD1,TRBJ2-5,-
CSAHEAGGSNEQFF,TGCAGTGCCCATGAGGCGGGAGGGAGCAATGAGCAGTTCTTC,TRBV20-1,TRBD2,TRBJ2-1,-
CASSLKDTSYEQYF,TGTGCCAGCAGTTTAAAAGACACTAGCTACGAGCAGTACTTC,TRBV27,-,TRBJ2-7,-
CAWNRDRQNEQFF,TGTGCCTGGAATAGGGACAGGCAGAATGAGCAGTTCTTC,TRBV30,TRBD1,TRBJ2-1,few
CATSMEFSHGTQYF,TGTGCCACCAGCATGGAGTTTTCACATGGGACCCAGTACTTC,TRBV15,-,TRBJ2-5,few
CASSQDRNQETQYF,TGTGCCAGCAGCCAAGACCGAAATCAAGAGACCCAGTACTTC,TRBV14,-,TRBJ2-5,many
CASSAMGVSYNEQFF,TGCGCCAGCAGTGCCATGGGGGTCTCCTACAATGAGCAGTTCTTC,TRBV10-1,-,TRBJ2-1,-
CASSFIVLTDTQYF,TGTGCCAGCAGCTTTATCGTGCTCACAGATACGCAGTATTTT,TRBV7-9,-,TRBJ2-3,few
CATGIEVEGREQYF,TGTGCCACCGGCATAGAAGTGGAGGGCCGCGAGCAGTACTTC,TRBV10-3,-,TRBJ2-7,-
CASSQDLLSGKLFF,TGCGCCAGCAGCCAAGATTTGTTAAGCGGAAAACTGTTTTTT,TRBV4-3,-,TRBJ1-4,-